Listed here is a single T cell receptor (beta chain). Antigen unknown. Naive CD8 cells, CD45RO-negative and positively selected for CCR7, excluded terminally differentiated effector memory CD45RA+ cells. With 2 bases removed from V and 4 bases from J, the gap between germline ends came to 11 bases. The CDR3 sequence is 14 residues long. Per the germline V gene, CDR1 is MNHNS and CDR2 is SASEGT. These data come from a study of shared clonotypes between healthy human individuals. Notes on the study in general: Sorted-subset sequencing, rarefaction showed, was incomplete despite large depth.

TCRdb's table, derived via immunoSEQ multiplex PCR, lists solely in-frame clones and lacks some. The sample has around 1,900,000 clones, just over 90% seen once; the top ten hold approximately 1.7%. Sequencing input: naive CD8+ T cells from PBMCs. This TCR derives from a man aged 18 to 29 in good health. Some clones in this sample may be carry-over from other donors' samples. This sequence joins TRBV6-1 and TRBJ1-2; TRBD1 might be the D (5 bases). This chain's CDR3 is CASSERSGRYGYTF. The CDR3, as DNA: TGTGCCAGCAGTGAAAGGTCGGGACGCTATGGCTACACCTTC.